Shown below are 28 T cell receptor beta chains from a single sample sequenced in a study of persistence of HIV-infected CD4 T cells (dated by TCRdb to 2018 to 2020). The sample's treatment or condition label is to be understood as: suppressive antiretroviral therapy. As a nonspecific positive control representing the CD4+ T cell repertoire, cells were stimulated with anti-CD3/anti-CD28 magnetic beads. Sorting of responding CD4+ T cells was based on upregulation of both CD40 ligand and CD69. For these receptors, no antigen is known. TCRbeta repertoires were sequenced from genomic DNA with the immunoSEQ hsTCRB assay version 4 in survey mode. Held by TCRdb, this immuneACCESS table contains in-frame sequences only and omits some clones. Under half of the omission traces to an unresolved V gene where checked; the cause of the rest is unknown. The sample includes about 46,000 clones, with about 87% observed a single time. About 3.5% of the sample rests with the top ten.

The sequenced sample was CD4+ T cells sorted from PBMCs after roughly 18-hour stimulation, obtained from a patient who received antiretroviral therapy. What this sample's cell subset or site label stands for: CD40L+CD69+ CD4 T cells responding to anti-CD3/anti-CD28 beads, representing the overall repertoire. All receptors come from an adult woman with HIV who was CMV-seropositive.

The CDR3 bases are TGTGCCAGCAGTTACAACGTGGGACAGACTTACACCTTC. As protein: CASSYNVGQTYTF. The chain couples TRBV6-6 to TRBJ1-2, with 7 bases that match TRBD1. The CDR3 extends over 13 amino acids. V dropped 2 bases and J dropped 11; count of bases not matched to a gene: 8. Germline V gives CDR1 MNHNY, CDR2 SVGAGI (reference sequence).

This CDR3 is CASSRPGETQYF. In DNA, the CDR3 is TGCGCCAGCAGCCGCCCAGGGGAGACCCAGTACTTC. This chain joins TRBV5-1 and TRBJ2-5; D is possibly TRBD1 (5 bases). V lost 4 bases to trimming and J lost 5 bases, with 9 bases between them. This CDR3 has 12 residues. Germline lookup yields CDR1 SGHRS and CDR2 YFSETQ.

This chain links TRBV24-1 with TRBJ1-5, with 9 bases matching TRBD1. The length of the CDR3 is 15 residues. Germline assignment: CDR1 KGHDR and CDR2 SFDVKD. Trimming at V came to 7 bases and at J to 7 bases, leaving 10 bases not matched to a gene. The CDR3: CATSLGGQGNQPQHF. CDR3 sequence (DNA): TGTGCCACCAGCCTAGGGGGACAGGGTAACCAGCCCCAGCATTTT.

The gene calls are TRBV2 and TRBJ1-5, with 8 bases identical to TRBD1. This CDR3 region has 15 residues. From germline, CDR1 is SNHLY and CDR2 FYNNEI. V lost 8 bases, J lost 4 bases, and 10 bases stayed unmatched. CDR3 amino acids: CASRQQGGPNQPQHF. The DNA of the CDR3 is TGTGCCAGCCGTCAACAGGGGGGGCCTAATCAGCCCCAGCATTTT.

The chain joins TRBV18 to TRBJ2-5; D not certain. CDR3 length: 13 residues. Trimming removed 2 bases from V and 5 bases from J, with 9 bases in between. Germline V lookup: CDR1 KGHSH, CDR2 LQKENI. The CDR3 is CASSPRIEETQYF. As DNA, the CDR3 is TGTGCCAGCTCACCAAGGATAGAGGAGACCCAGTACTTC. Full variable domain (remainder filled in from reference TRBV18 and TRBJ2-5): NAGVMQNPRHLVRRRGQEARLRCSPMKGHSHVYWYRQLPEEGLKFMVYLQKENIIDESGMPKERFSAEFPKEGPSILRIQQVVRGDSAAYFCASSPRIEETQYFGPGTRLLVL.

The chain joins TRBV30 to TRBJ1-4; D is possibly TRBD1 (5 bases). The V end lost 2 bases, the J end lost 8 bases, and 12 bases lay between the germline ends. Germline V gene data show CDR1 as GTSNPN and CDR2 as SVGIG (reference sequence). This CDR3 comprises 13 residues. The CDR3 protein is CAWSQAGLEKLFF. CDR3 nucleotide sequence: TGTGCCTGGAGTCAGGCAGGGCTGGAAAAACTGTTTTTT.

The chain couples TRBV7-6 to TRBJ2-5; D not certain. Looked up from germline, CDR1 is SGHVS and CDR2 is FNYEAQ. Trimming removed 0 bases at V and 4 bases at J, with 9 bases between. CDR3 length equals 14 residues. CDR3 in amino acids: CASSLALGGETQYF. The CDR3, as DNA: TGTGCCAGCAGCTTAGCGTTGGGTGGAGAGACCCAGTACTTC.

This chain links TRBV19 with TRBJ1-2; no clear D. The germline V gene encodes CDR1 LNHDA and CDR2 SQIVND (reference sequence). Deletions cut 4 bases from V and 4 bases from J, with 7 bases between. The CDR3 length is 12 residues. The CDR3 DNA follows: TGTGCCAGTAGTAGGGGAGGCTATGGCTACACCTTC. This sequence encodes CASSRGGYGYTF.

The chain couples TRBV11-2 to TRBJ2-2; 9 bases map to TRBD1. Germline V gives CDR1 SGHAT, CDR2 FQNNGV. The J segment lost 2 bases and the V segment lost 3 bases, leaving 1 base of the junction unmatched. CDR3 size: 15 residues. The CDR3 loop reads CASSLGQGNTGELFF. In nucleotides, the CDR3 is TGTGCCAGCAGCTTGGGACAGGGAAACACCGGGGAGCTGTTTTTT.

The chain couples TRBV6-6 to TRBJ1-2; perhaps TRBD1 as D (5 bases). CDR1 and CDR2 (germline): MNHNY, SVGAGI (reference sequence). The CDR3 is made up of 14 amino acids. V was clipped by 10 bases and J by 8 bases, with 23 bases between them. The DNA for the CDR3 is TGTGCCACCCAAAAACGGGGCGCGGGGAGCGGCTACACCTTC. Its translation: CATQKRGAGSGYTF.

The V call is TRBV12-3 or TRBV12-4, the J call TRBJ1-2; no clear D. This CDR3 contains 12 residues. Trimming took 1 base from V and 5 from J, leaving 5 bases between them. CDR3 protein: CASSLGSYGYTF. CDR3 nucleotide sequence: TGTGCCAGCAGTTTAGGGTCGTATGGCTACACCTTC.

The V and J genes are TRBV2 and TRBJ1-4; TRBD1 agrees at 10 bases. The J segment lost 6 bases and the V segment lost 10 bases, leaving 11 bases of the junction unmatched. The CDR3 extends over 15 amino acids. The germline CDR1 and CDR2 sequences are SNHLY and FYNNEI. DNA of the CDR3: TGTGCCACAACTCGGGACAGGGGAGGCGATGAAAAACTGTTTTTT. Amino acid sequence: CATTRDRGGDEKLFF. Filled out from reference TRBV2 and TRBJ1-4, the complete variable domain reads EPEVTQTPSHQVTQMGQEVILRCVPISNHLYFYWYRQILGQKVEFLVSFYNNEISEKSEIFDDQFSVERPDGSNFTLKIRSTKLEDSAMYFCATTRDRGGDEKLFFGSGTQLSVL.

The chain uses TRBV5-1 and TRBJ1-2, with D perhaps matching TRBD1 (5 bases). The V gene lost 5 bases and the J gene lost 6 bases, with 11 bases spanning the gap. Per germline, CDR1 SGHRS and CDR2 YFSETQ. The CDR3 extends over 12 amino acids. CDR3 sequence reads: CASRTGENGYTF. The CDR3 DNA is TGCGCCAGCAGGACGGGGGAGAATGGCTACACCTTC.

The rearrangement uses TRBV5-6 and TRBJ2-7; possibly TRBD2 for D (5 bases). Germline V gene sequence: CDR1 SGHDT, CDR2 YYEEEE. The CDR3 contains 13 residues. With 1 base removed from V and 6 bases from J, the gap between germline ends came to 11 bases. The CDR3 region is CASSLSLGSEQYF. The CDR3 DNA follows: TGTGCCAGCAGCTTGTCACTAGGGAGCGAGCAGTACTTC. Full variable domain (missing parts from reference TRBV5-6 and TRBJ2-7): DAGVTQSPTHLIKTRGQQVTLRCSPKSGHDTVSWYQQALGQGPQFIFQYYEEEERQRGNFPDRFSGHQFPNYSSELNVNALLLGDSALYLCASSLSLGSEQYFGPGTRLTVT.

The chain combines TRBV27 with TRBJ2-3; 9 bases line up with TRBD2. After removal of 1 base from V and 1 base from J, the junction contained 6 bases not matched to a gene. This CDR3 spans 17 amino acids. Germline V gene data show CDR1 as MNHEY and CDR2 as SMNVEV (reference sequence). The CDR3 spells CASSLFGGRAGTDTQYF. CDR3 DNA: TGTGCCAGCAGTTTATTCGGCGGGAGGGCGGGCACAGATACGCAGTATTTT.

This sequence joins TRBV19 and TRBJ1-1, with 8 bases that match TRBD1. The CDR3 runs to 13 residues. V shed 3 bases, J shed 4 bases, and the junction held 1 base outside the gene matches. The germline V gene encodes CDR1 LNHDA and CDR2 SQIVND (reference sequence). The CDR3 reads CASSITGGTEAFF. The CDR3 nucleotides read TGTGCCAGTAGTATTACAGGGGGCACTGAAGCTTTCTTT.

The chain has TRBV7-8 and TRBJ1-4; maybe TRBD1 (6 bases). The CDR3 has 15 amino acids. The germline V and J ends were trimmed by 5 bases and 5 bases, with 15 bases remaining between them. Germline CDR1 SGHVS, CDR2 FQNEAQ. CDR3 in amino acids: CASSRLTGVNEKLFF. The CDR3, as DNA: TGTGCCAGCAGCCGACTGACAGGAGTCAATGAAAAACTGTTTTTT.

This chain joins TRBV27 and TRBJ1-1, with 7 nucleotides matching TRBD1. This CDR3 has 15 amino acids. Germline V gene sequence: CDR1 MNHEY, CDR2 SMNVEV (reference sequence). Germline trimming cut 2 bases from V and 5 bases from J; bases unmatched to any gene: 8. For the CDR3, the DNA is TGTGCCAGCAGTTTAAGCAGACAGGGCTGGACTGAAGCTTTCTTT. Its protein product is CASSLSRQGWTEAFF.

The chain carries TRBV6-5 and TRBJ2-1, with TRBD1 identical over 8 bases. V lost 2 bases and J lost 2; bases outside the gene matches: 5. Germline assignment: CDR1 MNHEY and CDR2 SVGAGI. The CDR3 is 16 residues long. The CDR3: CASSYARDRTYNEQFF. The CDR3 DNA is TGTGCCAGCAGTTACGCACGGGACAGGACCTACAATGAGCAGTTCTTC.

The rearrangement joins TRBV10-3 to TRBJ1-5; maybe TRBD1 (5 bases). V lost 10 bases and J lost 5, with 15 bases in between. Germline CDR1 reads ENHRY; CDR2 reads SYGVKD. The CDR3 is made up of 13 amino acids. CDR3: CATSGQTDQPQHF. In DNA, the CDR3 is TGTGCCACCAGCGGACAAACCGATCAGCCCCAGCATTTT.

The rearrangement uses TRBV6-4 and TRBJ1-3, with 10 bases lining up with TRBD1. The junction had 15 bases not matched to a gene; V was cut back by 8 bases and J by 5 bases. The CDR3 covers 17 residues. The germline gives CDR1 MRHNA, CDR2 SNTAGT. The CDR3, as DNA: TGTGCCAGCGCCACCCAACACGGGACAGGGGTACGAAACACCATATATTTT. It is translated as CASATQHGTGVRNTIYF.

V usage is TRBV24-1 and J usage is TRBJ2-1; 7 positions agree with TRBD1. The CDR3 is 14 residues long. Trimming cost V 5 bases and J 6 bases; bases outside gene matches: 6. Germline V gene sequence: CDR1 KGHDR, CDR2 SFDVKD. The CDR3 spells CATSGGGGLNEQFF. The CDR3 DNA follows: TGTGCCACCAGTGGAGGGGGCGGGCTCAATGAGCAGTTCTTC.

The chain has TRBV5-8 and TRBJ2-7; TRBD1 aligns across 10 bases. Germline CDR1 and CDR2: SGHTS and YDEGEE. Trimming took 3 bases from V and 6 from J; bases not matched to a gene: 12. The CDR3 has 16 amino acids. This CDR3 is CASSYRQGARTAEQYF. CDR3 DNA: TGTGCCAGCAGCTACCGACAGGGGGCGAGAACGGCCGAGCAGTACTTC.

The chain uses TRBV27 and TRBJ1-1, with D perhaps TRBD1 (6 bases). Germline V lookup: CDR1 MNHEY, CDR2 SMNVEV (reference sequence). Trimming removed 2 bases from V and 1 base from J, with 8 bases in between. CDR3 length: 14 residues. The DNA of the CDR3 is TGTGCCAGCAGTTTACGGGGGCGGAACACTGAAGCTTTCTTT. It is translated as CASSLRGRNTEAFF.

This rearrangement joins TRBV18 to TRBJ1-1; D gene unclear. V lost 6 bases and J lost 0, with 8 bases in between. CDR1 and CDR2 from the germline V gene are KGHSH and LQKENI. The CDR3 totals 13 residues. This chain's CDR3 is CASSLSMNTEAFF. CDR3 in DNA: TGTGCCAGCTCGTTAAGTATGAACACTGAAGCTTTCTTT. Drawing the rest from reference TRBV18 and TRBJ1-1, the complete variable domain is NAGVMQNPRHLVRRRGQEARLRCSPMKGHSHVYWYRQLPEEGLKFMVYLQKENIIDESGMPKERFSAEFPKEGPSILRIQQVVRGDSAAYFCASSLSMNTEAFFGQGTRLTVV.

This clone appeared a single time. V and J are TRBV9 and TRBJ1-1, with D possibly being TRBD1 (6 bases). Germline CDR1 is SGDLS and CDR2 is YYNGEE. The CDR3 sequence is 16 residues long. Between the trimmed V and J ends, which lost 4 bases and 1 base, there was a span of 17 bases. CDR3 loop: CASSPIVGGKNTEAFF. For the CDR3, the DNA is TGTGCCAGCAGCCCCATCGTAGGGGGTAAGAACACTGAAGCTTTCTTT.

DNA of the CDR3: TGTGCCAGTACGACAGAAGCGAGCTACACCTTC. Amino acid sequence: CASTTEASYTF. The V and J genes are TRBV18 and TRBJ1-2; a weak D match, TRBD1 (5 bases). This CDR3 spans 11 amino acids. V gave up 9 bases and J gave up 9 bases, with 14 bases separating them. Germline V CDR1 and CDR2: KGHSH, LQKENI.

The V and J genes are TRBV5-4 and TRBJ1-4; D not certain. CDR1 is SGHNT and CDR2 is YYREEE in the germline V gene (reference sequence). V was cut by 0 bases and J by 1 base, with 10 bases left in between. CDR3 length: 16 residues. The CDR3 DNA is TGTGCCAGCAGCTTGGGGGGAGCGGGAACTAATGAAAAACTGTTTTTT. Translated: CASSLGGAGTNEKLFF. Drawing the rest from reference TRBV5-4 and TRBJ1-4, the complete variable domain is ETGVTQSPTHLIKTRGQQVTLRCSSQSGHNTVSWYQQALGQGPQFIFQYYREEENGRGNFPPRFSGLQFPNYSSELNVNALELDDSALYLCASSLGGAGTNEKLFFGSGTQLSVL.